Presented here are 29 T cell receptor beta chains from one specimen sequenced in a study of graft-versus-host responses after intestinal transplantation. Libraries were prepared by immunoSEQ multiplex PCR; TCRdb keeps only in-frame clonotypes and omits some of them. The repertoire holds about 90,000 clones, with less than 90% as singletons. These receptors have no identified antigens. The starting material was unstimulated CD4+ T cells sorted from spleen or lymph node cells, obtained before transplant. The receptors were sampled from a human donor who was the organ donor for an intestinal transplant.

The rearrangement uses TRBV5-1 and TRBJ2-2, with D tentatively TRBD2 (6 bases). Germline CDR1 reads SGHRS; CDR2 reads YFSETQ. V lost 0 bases and J 4 bases, leaving 13 bases between the germline ends. There are 16 residues in the CDR3. CDR3 DNA: TGCGCCAGCAGCTTGGGGGACTTCCTGACCACCGGGGAGCTGTTTTTT. Protein product: CASSLGDFLTTGELFF.

As for this clone: The identical CDR3 is also encoded by other nucleotide sequences in the sample. The chain recombines TRBV30 with TRBJ1-2, with 7 bases identical to TRBD1. The CDR3 length is 12 residues. The germline V gene has CDR1 GTSNPN and CDR2 SVGIG (reference sequence). The trim removed 2 bases at V and 5 bases at J, leaving 2 bases unmatched. The CDR3 region is CAWSRQGYGYTF. DNA for the CDR3: TGTGCCTGGAGTAGACAGGGTTATGGCTACACCTTC.

This chain links TRBV6-5 with TRBJ2-3, with 9 bases matching TRBD2. Germline CDR1 reads MNHEY; CDR2 reads SVGAGI. The CDR3 contains 15 residues. J was trimmed by 2 bases and V by 11 bases; bases with no gene match: 11. The CDR3 DNA reads as TGTGCCGGCACCGGGACTAGCAGCATCACAGATACGCAGTATTTT. Residues: CAGTGTSSITDTQYF.

The gene calls are TRBV7-6 and TRBJ1-5, with D tentatively TRBD1 (5 bases). In germline, CDR1 is SGHVS, CDR2 FNYEAQ. The CDR3 spans 15 residues. V lost 1 base to trimming and J lost 4 bases, with 11 bases between them. CDR3: CASSLVDSPNQPQHF. In DNA, the CDR3 is TGTGCCAGCAGCTTAGTTGACAGTCCTAATCAGCCCCAGCATTTT. Full variable domain (missing parts from reference TRBV7-6 and TRBJ1-5): GAGVSQSPRYKVTKRGQDVALRCDPISGHVSLYWYRQALGQGPEFLTYFNYEAQQDKSGLPNDRFSAERPEGSISTLTIQRTEQRDSAMYRCASSLVDSPNQPQHFGDGTRLSIL.

V is TRBV6-1 and J is TRBJ2-7; 9 bases agree with TRBD1. Germline lookup yields CDR1 MNHNS and CDR2 SASEGT. The CDR3 runs to 16 residues. J lost 3 bases, V lost 4 bases, and 10 bases had no gene match. Here the CDR3 reads CASSAYAGTGLYEQYF. The CDR3 DNA is TGTGCCAGCAGTGCTTACGCCGGGACAGGGCTCTACGAGCAGTACTTC.

This sequence joins TRBV29-1 and TRBJ2-5; possibly TRBD1 for D (5 bases). The germline CDR1 and CDR2 sequences are SQVTM and ANQGSEA. Trimming removed 5 bases from V and 4 bases from J, with 11 bases in between. The CDR3 totals 12 residues. The DNA for the CDR3 is TGCAGCGTTTTTGCAGGGCCAGAGACCCAGTACTTC. Translating it yields CSVFAGPETQYF. Full variable domain (remainder filled in from reference TRBV29-1 and TRBJ2-5): SAVISQKPSRDICQRGTSLTIQCQVDSQVTMMFWYRQQPGQSLTLIATANQGSEATYESGFVIDKFPISRPNLTFSTLTVSNMSPEDSSIYLCSVFAGPETQYFGPGTRLLVL.

The genes are TRBV11-2 and TRBJ2-7, with D perhaps matching TRBD1 (5 bases). The germline V gene has CDR1 SGHAT and CDR2 FQNNGV. Deletions cut 2 bases from V and 2 bases from J, with 13 bases between. The CDR3 loop spans 15 amino acids. The CDR3 bases are TGTGCCAGCAGCTTAAGACAGACCTTCGCCTACGAGCAGTACTTC. Protein sequence: CASSLRQTFAYEQYF.

This chain connects TRBV6-5 to TRBJ2-1; 9 bases align to TRBD1. The V segment lost 8 bases and the J segment 1 base; nucleotides outside the gene matches: 6. Per the germline V gene, CDR1 is MNHEY and CDR2 is SVGAGI. The CDR3 consists of 15 residues. The CDR3 here is CASGFDRGSYNEQFF. The CDR3 nucleotides are TGTGCCAGCGGGTTCGACAGGGGGTCCTACAATGAGCAGTTCTTC.

The rearrangement joins TRBV11-3 to TRBJ2-2; TRBD2 is a possible D gene (5 bases). V lost 2 bases and J lost 1, with 17 bases in between. Looked up from germline, CDR1 is SGHNT and CDR2 is YENEEA. The CDR3 spans 18 residues. The CDR3 coding sequence is TGTGCCAGCAGCTTAATCGGCCCGGAGGCGGTGAACACCGGGGAGCTGTTTTTT. It yields the protein CASSLIGPEAVNTGELFF. The full variable domain, with the rest looked up from reference TRBV11-3 and TRBJ2-2, is EAGVVQSPRYKIIEKKQPVAFWCNPISGHNTLYWYLQNLGQGPELLIRYENEEAVDDSQLPKDRFSAERLKGVDSTLKIQPAELGDSAVYLCASSLIGPEAVNTGELFFGEGSRLTVL.

The CDR3 spells CASSLATTRSGELFF. In DNA, the CDR3 is TGCGCCAGCAGCTTGGCGACGACTAGGTCCGGGGAGCTGTTTTTT. The chain is built from TRBV5-1 and TRBJ2-2; D is perhaps TRBD2 (6 bases). V lost 0 bases, J lost 6 bases, and 12 bases lay in between. The CDR3 extends over 15 amino acids. Germline CDR1 SGHRS, CDR2 YFSETQ.

The CDR3 sequence is CASSLGTGTLGRSKLFF. The CDR3 bases are TGTGCCAGTAGTCTGGGGACAGGGACCCTTGGGAGGTCGAAACTGTTTTTT. V usage is TRBV19 and J usage is TRBJ1-4; 9 nucleotides match TRBD1. The germline V gene encodes CDR1 LNHDA and CDR2 SQIVND (reference sequence). The J segment lost 11 bases and the V segment lost 5 bases, leaving 18 bases of the junction unmatched. There are 17 residues in the CDR3.

The CDR3 loop reads CASSWTGEVDYGYTF. The CDR3 region has the DNA TGCGCCAGCAGCTGGACAGGGGAGGTAGACTATGGCTACACCTTC. The chain couples TRBV5-1 to TRBJ1-2, with 9 bases matching TRBD1. V lost 3 bases and J lost 3; bases outside the gene matches: 6. The CDR3 totals 15 residues. Germline CDR1 and CDR2: SGHRS and YFSETQ. The variable domain in full, with the rest retrieved from reference TRBV5-1 and TRBJ1-2, is KAGVTQTPRYLIKTRGQQVTLSCSPISGHRSVSWYQQTPGQGLQFLFEYFSETQRNKGNFPGRFSGRQFSNSRSEMNVSTLELGDSALYLCASSWTGEVDYGYTFGSGTRLTVV.

This sequence joins TRBV27 and TRBJ2-5, with a tentative D call TRBD2 (6 bases). This CDR3 has 13 residues. Trimming left V 2 bases short and J 4 bases short, with 8 bases between. CDR1 is MNHEY, CDR2 SMNVEV, per germline (reference sequence). The CDR3 reads CASSLLATETQYF. The DNA for the CDR3 is TGTGCCAGCAGTTTACTAGCGACAGAGACCCAGTACTTC.

This clone was seen more than once but under ten times. V usage is TRBV5-8 and J usage is TRBJ2-5; TRBD1 matches 10 bases. J was trimmed by 4 bases and V by 4 bases; bases with no gene match: 1. The CDR3 sequence is 13 residues long. Germline CDR1 is SGHTS and CDR2 is YDEGEE. CDR3 DNA sequence: TGTGCCAGCAGCCGGGACAGGGGAGAGACCCAGTACTTC. It yields the protein CASSRDRGETQYF.

This sequence joins TRBV9 and TRBJ2-5, with D unresolved. Between the trimmed V and J ends, which lost 0 bases and 2 bases, there was a span of 8 bases. Germline values: CDR1 SGDLS, CDR2 YYNGEE. This CDR3 has 14 amino acids. CDR3 sequence: CASSVGADQETQYF. The CDR3 nucleotides read TGTGCCAGCAGCGTAGGGGCAGATCAAGAGACCCAGTACTTC.

Here the CDR3 reads CASSWDKPNYGYTF. The CDR3, as DNA: TGCGCCAGCAGCTGGGACAAGCCGAACTATGGCTACACCTTC. The chain recombines TRBV5-1 with TRBJ1-2; weak D call: TRBD1 (6 bases). Per germline, CDR1 SGHRS and CDR2 YFSETQ. V lost 3 bases, J lost 2 bases, and 11 bases lay in between. The CDR3 covers 14 residues.

The rearrangement uses TRBV2 and TRBJ2-1; D ambiguous. This CDR3 spans 10 amino acids. Germline CDR1 SNHLY, CDR2 FYNNEI. V was pared by 7 bases and J by 9 bases, with 7 bases between. Written as DNA, the CDR3 is TGTGCCAGCATGACTGGTGAGCAGTTCTTC. It is translated as CASMTGEQFF. The full variable domain, rest sourced from reference TRBV2 and TRBJ2-1, is EPEVTQTPSHQVTQMGQEVILRCVPISNHLYFYWYRQILGQKVEFLVSFYNNEISEKSEIFDDQFSVERPDGSNFTLKIRSTKLEDSAMYFCASMTGEQFFGPGTRLTVL.

The V and J genes are TRBV6-5 and TRBJ2-1, with TRBD1 as a possible D gene (5 bases). V lost 3 bases, J lost 10 bases, and 13 bases lay in between. The CDR3 extends over 13 amino acids. The germline V gene has CDR1 MNHEY and CDR2 SVGAGI. CDR3 in amino acids: CASSYGAVGEQFF. The CDR3, as DNA: TGTGCCAGCAGTTATGGGGCGGTGGGGGAGCAGTTCTTC.

The rearrangement joins TRBV11-2 to TRBJ2-1; the match to TRBD1 covers 10 bases. The CDR3 length is 15 residues. Germline V lookup: CDR1 SGHAT, CDR2 FQNNGV. V lost 5 bases and J lost 7; bases outside the gene matches: 8. CDR3: CASSLYGTGENEQFF. Here the CDR3 DNA reads TGTGCCAGCAGCCTGTACGGGACAGGGGAGAATGAGCAGTTCTTC. The entire variable domain, with the rest obtained from reference TRBV11-2 and TRBJ2-1, is as follows: EAGVAQSPRYKIIEKRQSVAFWCNPISGHATLYWYQQILGQGPKLLIQFQNNGVVDDSQLPKDRFSAERLKGVDSTLKIQPAKLEDSAVYLCASSLYGTGENEQFFGPGTRLTVL.

This chain connects TRBV6-1 to TRBJ1-4; no reliable D call. This CDR3 has 14 residues. V was pared by 2 bases and J by 5 bases, with 9 bases between. CDR1 and CDR2 from the germline V gene are MNHNS and SASEGT. The CDR3 DNA follows: TGTGCCAGCAGTGAACCCGGGGTAAATGAAAAACTGTTTTTT. It translates to CASSEPGVNEKLFF.

The rearrangement joins TRBV15 to TRBJ2-7, with a weak D call TRBD2 (5 bases). In germline, CDR1 is LNHNV, CDR2 YYDKDF (reference sequence). The CDR3 length is 17 residues. Trimming removed 5 bases at V and 1 base at J, with 21 bases between. CDR3 region: CATSAAGPRLRSYEQYF. The CDR3 coding sequence is TGTGCCACCAGCGCCGCGGGTCCGAGACTCAGGTCCTACGAGCAGTACTTC.

The chain joins TRBV19 to TRBJ2-5; D remains ambiguous. Germline-derived CDR1 and CDR2 are LNHDA and SQIVND (reference sequence). CDR3 length: 14 amino acids. V lost 3 bases, J lost 0 bases, and 8 bases lay in between. CDR3 protein: CASSIYQNQETQYF. The DNA of the CDR3 is TGTGCCAGTAGTATTTATCAGAACCAAGAGACCCAGTACTTC.

The genes are TRBV7-9 and TRBJ2-5, with a weak D call TRBD2 (5 bases). CDR1 and CDR2 from the germline V gene are SEHNR and FQNEAQ (reference sequence). CDR3 length: 14 residues. The V end was cut by 4 bases, the J end by 5 bases, with 14 bases between. CDR3 DNA: TGTGCCAGCAGCTCTGGACCTACGGGGGAGACCCAGTACTTC. The encoded protein is CASSSGPTGETQYF.

V gene TRBV21-1 combines with J gene TRBJ1-5; the table gives TRBD1 as D, unverified against the DNA. TRBV21-1 corresponds to a pseudogene. This CDR3 has 16 amino acids. CDR3 nucleotides: TGTGCCAGCAGCAAGCTTGGGCCTGAGAGAAATCAGCCCCAGCATTTT. It specifies CASSKLGPERNQPQHF.

The V gene is TRBV2, the J gene TRBJ2-7; 7 bases align to TRBD2. The germline CDR1 and CDR2 sequences are SNHLY and FYNNEI. The V gene end was trimmed by 7 bases and the J gene end by 7 bases; junction bases not matched to a gene: 16. The CDR3 has 15 amino acids. The DNA of the CDR3 is TGTGCCAGCAATGGGATAGCGGGCCCTTCAGGAGAGCAGTACTTC. Its protein product is CASNGIAGPSGEQYF.

The CDR3 reads CASSLGAGQLSYEQYF. CDR3 DNA: TGTGCCAGCTCACTGGGGGCGGGACAGCTCTCCTACGAGCAGTACTTC. The V and J genes are TRBV18 and TRBJ2-7, with D tentatively TRBD1 (7 bases). The germline gives CDR1 KGHSH, CDR2 LQKENI. Trimming stripped 4 bases from V and 0 bases from J, with 16 bases between. This CDR3 is built from 16 residues.

This chain connects TRBV5-8 to TRBJ2-3; no firm D call. Germline CDR1 SGHTS, CDR2 YDEGEE. This CDR3 has 14 amino acids. V lost 6 bases and J 1 base, leaving 12 bases between the germline ends. In nucleotides, the CDR3 is TGTGCCAGCACCCGCGGTGGCCGCACAGATACGCAGTATTTT. Amino acids: CASTRGGRTDTQYF.

This rearrangement joins TRBV11-1 to TRBJ1-1; 8 nucleotides line up with TRBD1. Looked up from germline, CDR1 is SGHAT and CDR2 is FQDESV (reference sequence). This CDR3 has 14 residues. J lost 4 bases, V lost 2 bases, and 3 bases had no gene match. The chain's CDR3 is CASSLIGTGTEAFF. The DNA of the CDR3 is TGTGCCAGCAGCTTAATTGGGACAGGCACTGAAGCTTTCTTT.

The chain is built from TRBV7-8 and TRBJ2-1, with 10 bases matching TRBD2. Germline V gene sequence: CDR1 SGHVS, CDR2 FQNEAQ. CDR3 length: 16 residues. The V segment lost 7 bases and the J segment 8 bases; nucleotides outside the gene matches: 14. In nucleotides, the CDR3 is TGTGCCAGCAACGACGCCGGGCCTAGCGGGAGCCATGAGCAGTTCTTC. Residues: CASNDAGPSGSHEQFF. Together with reference TRBV7-8 and TRBJ2-1, the CDR3 gives the full variable domain: GAGVSQSPRYKVAKRGQDVALRCDPISGHVSLFWYQQALGQGPEFLTYFQNEAQLDKSGLPSDRFFAERPEGSVSTLKIQRTQQEDSAVYLCASNDAGPSGSHEQFFGPGTRLTVL.